Following are 20 T cell receptor beta chains from one sample sequenced in a study of cytomegalovirus exposure and HLA in healthy donors. PCR employed 60 Vbeta and 13 Jbeta primers. Measured with immunoSEQ multiplex PCR; TCRdb has only the in-frame clones, and not every one. The sample lists approximately 82,000 clones, around 9.1% occurring once. The sequenced material came from PBMCs. The receptors shown here come from a man in his 60s in good health and CMV-seropositive.

The table lists this clone with a few counts. The chain links TRBV15 to TRBJ1-5; 8 bases match TRBD1. The germline V gene encodes CDR1 LNHNV and CDR2 YYDKDF (reference sequence). The CDR3 is made up of 15 amino acids. V lost 3 bases to trimming and J lost 7 bases; unmatched junction nucleotides: 8. The CDR3 here is CATSSYRGKGQPQHF. The CDR3 DNA sequence: TGTGCCACCAGCAGCTACAGGGGGAAGGGACAGCCCCAGCATTTT.

This chain joins TRBV13 and TRBJ1-2; D is possibly TRBD1 (6 bases). V lost 2 bases and J lost 4, with 17 bases in between. This CDR3 contains 16 residues. Per germline, CDR1 PRHDT and CDR2 FYEKMQ (reference sequence). The CDR3 nucleotides read TGTGCCAGCAGCTTAAGGGGGATGAGGTTTTCCTATGGCTACACCTTC. The encoded protein is CASSLRGMRFSYGYTF.

This clone has more than one count but fewer than ten. J is TRBJ1-2 and V is TRBV27; the match to TRBD1 covers 8 bases. The germline V gene encodes CDR1 MNHEY and CDR2 SMNVEV (reference sequence). The V segment lost 10 bases and the J segment 4 bases; nucleotides outside the gene matches: 14. CDR3 length: 15 amino acids. Written as DNA, the CDR3 is TGTGCCACCCACCCTTCGACAGGGGAGACCTATGGCTACACCTTC. Its protein is CATHPSTGETYGYTF.

This rearrangement joins TRBV7-9 to TRBJ1-1; 7 bases are shared with TRBD1. The V and J ends lost 4 bases and 0 bases, in that order; junction bases with no gene match: 8. The V gene's germline CDR1 is SEHNR and CDR2 FQNEAQ (reference sequence). This CDR3 region has 16 residues. The CDR3 protein is CASSYGQDRMNTEAFF. CDR3 bases: TGTGCCAGCAGCTACGGACAGGACCGAATGAACACTGAAGCTTTCTTT.

V is TRBV28 and J is TRBJ2-7; a weak D match, TRBD2 (6 bases). From germline, CDR1 is MDHEN and CDR2 SYDVKM. V lost 5 bases, J lost 0 bases, and 14 bases lay in between. This CDR3 has 15 residues. The CDR3 is CASSPRGISSYEQYF. As DNA, the CDR3 is TGTGCCAGCAGTCCGCGGGGCATAAGCTCCTACGAGCAGTACTTC.

In its sample, this clone was seen a few times. The J gene is TRBJ2-7, the V gene TRBV7-2; 7 positions match TRBD2. In germline, CDR1 is SGHTA, CDR2 FQGNSA. CDR3 size: 15 residues. V lost 5 bases and J lost 1; bases outside the gene matches: 8. The CDR3 region is CASSAQGSGSYEQYF. CDR3 nucleotide sequence: TGTGCCAGCAGCGCGCAGGGTAGCGGGTCCTACGAGCAGTACTTC.

The sample holds a few counts of this clone. CDR3 in amino acids: CAPGPSERSYNEQFF. Here the CDR3 DNA reads TGTGCCCCCGGGCCCTCGGAGCGGAGCTACAATGAGCAGTTCTTC. The gene calls are TRBV6-7 and TRBJ2-1, with a tentative D call TRBD2 (5 bases). Being an ORF, TRBV6-7 has a function that is uncertain. The CDR3 has 15 amino acids. The V end was cut by 11 bases, the J end by 3 bases, with 20 bases between.

The chain recombines TRBV5-1 with TRBJ2-2; 8 nucleotides align to TRBD2. The CDR3 runs 14 residues. V dropped 3 bases and J dropped 6; count of bases not matched to a gene: 4. Germline V gene lookup returns CDR1 SGHRS and CDR2 YFSETQ. The CDR3 protein is CASSWTSSPGELFF. In nucleotides, the CDR3 is TGCGCCAGCAGCTGGACTAGCTCCCCCGGGGAGCTGTTTTTT. Using reference TRBV5-1 and TRBJ2-2 for the parts outside the CDR3, the full variable domain is KAGVTQTPRYLIKTRGQQVTLSCSPISGHRSVSWYQQTPGQGLQFLFEYFSETQRNKGNFPGRFSGRQFSNSRSEMNVSTLELGDSALYLCASSWTSSPGELFFGEGSRLTVL.

Only a few counts were recorded for this clone. The gene calls are TRBV6-1 and TRBJ2-7, with D tentatively TRBD2 (6 bases). The CDR3 extends over 16 amino acids. Germline values: CDR1 MNHNS, CDR2 SASEGT. Trimming removed 0 bases at V and 0 bases at J, with 12 bases between. The CDR3 is CASSEARAGSSYEQYV. CDR3 nucleotides: TGTGCCAGCAGTGAAGCAAGGGCGGGGAGCTCCTACGAGCAGTACGTC.

The gene calls are TRBV9 and TRBJ1-3, with 8 positions matching TRBD1. Trimming cost V 3 bases and J 3 bases; bases outside gene matches: 5. The CDR3 sequence is 15 residues long. Germline V gives CDR1 SGDLS, CDR2 YYNGEE. CDR3 bases: TGTGCCAGCAGCGCCGGACAGGGCGGTGGAAACACCATATATTTT. Its translation: CASSAGQGGGNTIYF. The variable domain in full, with the rest retrieved from reference TRBV9 and TRBJ1-3, is DSGVTQTPKHLITATGQRVTLRCSPRSGDLSVYWYQQSLDQGLQFLIQYYNGEERAKGNILERFSAQQFPDLHSELNLSSLELGDSALYFCASSAGQGGGNTIYFGEGSWLTVV.

This clone was recorded at least ten times. The chain carries TRBV5-1 and TRBJ2-3; no definite D call. The V and J ends lost 4 bases and 2 bases respectively, with 8 bases between them. The CDR3 loop spans 13 amino acids. Per germline, CDR1 SGHRS and CDR2 YFSETQ. The CDR3 DNA follows: TGCGCCAGCAGCGTTACATTCACAGATACGCAGTATTTT. Translating gives CASSVTFTDTQYF.

This clone was seen only a few times. The chain joins TRBV15 to TRBJ2-1, with 8 positions matching TRBD2. This CDR3 comprises 15 residues. J gave up 8 bases and V 1 base, and 7 bases lay outside the gene matches. The V gene's germline CDR1 is LNHNV and CDR2 YYDKDF (reference sequence). The CDR3 spells CATSRVTGGPDEQFF. CDR3 in DNA: TGTGCCACCAGCAGAGTAACGGGGGGGCCAGATGAGCAGTTCTTC.

The V and J genes are TRBV29-1 and TRBJ1-3; D not certain. Germline lookup yields CDR1 SQVTM and CDR2 ANQGSEA. This CDR3 region has 13 residues. Trimming removed 3 bases from V and 0 bases from J, with 6 bases in between. The CDR3 bases are TGCAGCGTTGAGGGCAGCTCTGGAAACACCATATATTTT. It codes for CSVEGSSGNTIYF.

This chain links TRBV29-1 with TRBJ2-7; a weak D match, TRBD1 (5 bases). CDR1 is SQVTM and CDR2 is ANQGSEA in the germline V gene. CDR3 size: 13 residues. Between the trimmed V and J ends, which lost 3 bases and 5 bases, there was a span of 14 bases. The chain's CDR3 is CSVEWQGYHEQYV. The CDR3 DNA is TGCAGCGTTGAGTGGCAGGGTTATCACGAGCAGTACGTC.

This clone was detected a few times. This rearrangement joins TRBV6-1 to TRBJ1-2; a weak D match, TRBD1 (5 bases). In germline, CDR1 is MNHNS, CDR2 SASEGT. Trimming stripped 0 bases from V and 6 bases from J, with 11 bases between. The CDR3 totals 14 residues. This chain's CDR3 is CASSEAQWGDGYTF. DNA for the CDR3: TGTGCCAGCAGTGAAGCGCAGTGGGGGGATGGCTACACCTTC.

There are a few counts of this clone. The chain couples TRBV11-1 to TRBJ2-3; 11 bases line up with TRBD2. This CDR3 comprises 17 residues. Unmatched junction bases numbered 12, after V lost 5 bases and J lost 5 bases. Germline CDR1 SGHAT, CDR2 FQDESV (reference sequence). CDR3 region: CASSPSGLAGGRDTQYF. For the CDR3, the DNA is TGTGCCAGCAGCCCCTCGGGCCTAGCGGGGGGTCGAGATACGCAGTATTTT.

The CDR3 bases are TGTGCCAGCAGCTTCAGCCAGGGGGCGTCCGGGGCCAACGTCCTGACTTTC. This sequence encodes CASSFSQGASGANVLTF. V usage is TRBV7-9 and J usage is TRBJ2-6, with TRBD1 matching 8 bases. This CDR3 contains 17 residues. J gave up 4 bases and V 3 bases, and 8 bases lay outside the gene matches. CDR1 and CDR2 (germline): SEHNR, FQNEAQ (reference sequence).

V and J are TRBV21-1 and TRBJ1-5; TRBD1 is the table's D call and was not checked against the DNA. TRBV21-1 is listed as a pseudogene. This CDR3 contains 19 residues. CDR3 nucleotides: TGTGCCAGCAGCAAAGAAGGCGGACAGGGAGCCCCTATCAATCAGCCCCAGCATTTT. This translates into CASSKEGGQGAPINQPQHF.

In DNA, the CDR3 is TGCGCCAGCAGCTTCGCGCCCACAGGGGGACAGACTGAAGCTTTCTTT. Its translation: CASSFAPTGGQTEAFF. This chain joins TRBV5-1 and TRBJ1-1, with 8 bases that match TRBD1. CDR3 length: 16 residues. Germline V CDR1 and CDR2: SGHRS, YFSETQ. Trimming cost V 2 bases and J 5 bases; bases outside gene matches: 11.

A note on this clone: A read error may account for a junction end that differs from germline. The V gene is TRBV6-5, the J gene TRBJ2-5; unclear D gene. Germline lookup yields CDR1 MNHEY and CDR2 SVGAGI. The CDR3 totals 14 residues. The CDR3, as DNA: TGTGCCAGCAGTTACTCGTTTGCGCAAGAGGCCCAGTACTTC. This codes for CASSYSFAQEAQYF.